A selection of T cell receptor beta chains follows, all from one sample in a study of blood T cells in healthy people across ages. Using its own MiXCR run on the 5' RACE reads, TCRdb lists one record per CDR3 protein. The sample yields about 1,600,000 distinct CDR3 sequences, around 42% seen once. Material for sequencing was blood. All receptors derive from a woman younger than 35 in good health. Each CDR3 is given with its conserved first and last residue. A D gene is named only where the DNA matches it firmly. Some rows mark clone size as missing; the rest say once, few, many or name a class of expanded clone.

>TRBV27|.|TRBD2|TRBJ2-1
TGTGCCAGCAGTTCATCCGGGACTAGCTATGAGCAGTTCTTC
CASSSSGTSYEQFF
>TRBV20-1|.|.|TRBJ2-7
TGCAGTGCTAGAGATCGGCAGGGCACGAACGAGCAGTACTTC
CSARDRQGTNEQYF
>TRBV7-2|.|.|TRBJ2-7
TGTGCCAGCAGCTTACTTGGCGGGAATTACTACGAGCAGTACTTC
CASSLLGGNYYEQYF
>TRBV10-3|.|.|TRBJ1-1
TGTGCCATCGTTGTAAACACTGAAGCTTTCTTT
CAIVVNTEAFF
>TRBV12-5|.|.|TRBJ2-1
TGTGCTAGTCGACTTGGGGAGTCCGGTGAGCAGTTCTTC
CASRLGESGEQFF
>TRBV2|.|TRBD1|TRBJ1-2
TGTGCCAGCAGTGAGTTTAGGACAGGCTATAACGACTATGGCTACACCTTC
CASSEFRTGYNDYGYTF
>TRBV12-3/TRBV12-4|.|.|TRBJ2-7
TGTGCCAGCAGTCCAACCTATACGGGACGTCAGGGACCCTACGAGCAGTACTTC
CASSPTYTGRQGPYEQYF
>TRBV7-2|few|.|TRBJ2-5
TGTGCCAGCAGCGAAGAGTGGTACCAAGAGACCCAGTACTTC
CASSEEWYQETQYF
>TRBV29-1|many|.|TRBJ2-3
TGCAGCGTTGAAGGGCTAGCCAAGGTTACAGATACGCAGTATTTT
CSVEGLAKVTDTQYF
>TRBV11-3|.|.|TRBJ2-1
TGTGCCAGCAGCTTAGATTTGCTCGATGAGCAGTTCTTC
CASSLDLLDEQFF
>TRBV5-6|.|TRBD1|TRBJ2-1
TGTGCCAGCAGCCTTACGGACAGGCGCCACAATGAGCAGTTCTTC
CASSLTDRRHNEQFF
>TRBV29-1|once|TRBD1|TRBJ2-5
TGCAGCGCTAAGGGACAGGGGGGAGAGACCCAGTACTTC
CSAKGQGGETQYF
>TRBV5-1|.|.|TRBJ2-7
TGCGCCAGCAGCTTGAGGGACCTAGGGGACGAGCAGTACTTC
CASSLRDLGDEQYF
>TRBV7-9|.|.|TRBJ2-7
TGTGCCAGCGGCGATAGCGTCGCTACCTACGAGCAGTACTTC
CASGDSVATYEQYF
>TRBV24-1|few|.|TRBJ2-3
TGTGCCACCAGTGATGCAGGGGGGAGGACGGATACGCAGTATTTT
CATSDAGGRTDTQYF
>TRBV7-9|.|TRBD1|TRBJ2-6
TGTGCCAGCGTATTCGCGGACAGGGGGGCTTCTGGGGCCAACGTCCTGACTTTC
CASVFADRGASGANVLTF
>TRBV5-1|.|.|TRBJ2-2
TGCGCCAGCAGCTTGGGGACGGGGGCCGACACCGGGGAGCTGTTTTTT
CASSLGTGADTGELFF